These 3 T cell receptor beta chains originate from one sample sequenced in a study of PD-1 blockade in classical Hodgkin lymphoma (dated by TCRdb to about 2020). This specimen's time point label, per the study, means: cycle 1 day 1 (C1D1), immediately before nivolumab initiation. Every trial patient had relapsed following autologous stem cell transplantation, and prior brentuximab vedotin exposure was what differed among cohorts A, B and C. Using a Miltenyi CD8+ T cell isolation kit, CD8+ T cells were purified from thawed PBMCs through magnetic negative selection. The method was the immunoSEQ multiplex PCR assay. In TCRdb, the immuneACCESS table is reduced to in-frame sequences with V and J assigned. These tables do not hold every clone; where another copy was compared, an unresolved V gene accounts for under half, and the others remain unexplained. The sample table contains about 13,000 clones; only one count was recorded for 65% to 85% of them. The ten largest clones take up 24% of the sample.

The sample in question was CD8+ T cells from blood, obtained at baseline. The origin of the receptors is a human donor with classical Hodgkin lymphoma.

The chain couples TRBV2 to TRBJ1-2, with TRBD1 as a possible D gene (5 bases). The ends were cut back, 3 bases at V and 1 base at J, with 9 bases in the middle. CDR3 size: 14 residues. CDR1 and CDR2 from the germline V gene are SNHLY and FYNNEI. This chain's CDR3 is CASSDGDFNYGYTF. The DNA of the CDR3 is TGTGCCAGCAGTGACGGGGACTTTAACTATGGCTACACCTTC.

The V gene is TRBV7-8, the J gene TRBJ1-5; 8 bases are a match to TRBD1. Germline CDR1 reads SGHVS; CDR2 reads FQNEAQ. The CDR3 sequence is 15 residues long. V lost 6 bases to trimming and J lost 6 bases; unmatched junction nucleotides: 10. The CDR3 nucleotides read TGTGCCAGCAGGCGAGACAGGGGAAGTTCTCAGCCCCAGCATTTT. Translating gives CASRRDRGSSQPQHF.

This clone was observed a few times. The chain uses TRBV28 and TRBJ1-2; D is possibly TRBD1 (5 bases). The CDR3 is made up of 12 amino acids. CDR1 and CDR2 (germline): MDHEN, SYDVKM. V lost 4 bases and J 6 bases, leaving 9 bases between the germline ends. In nucleotides, the CDR3 is TGTGCCAGCAGTTGGGACGTGGATGGCTACACCTTC. Residues: CASSWDVDGYTF.